This T cell receptor (beta chain) came from a study of shared clonotypes between healthy human individuals. Researchers divided each subset's genomic DNA evenly across several immunoSEQ plates. Replicate PCRs for sorted subsets used approximately 190 ng DNA; this equaled about 30,000 T cell genomes. Profiled with immunoSEQ multiplex PCR; TCRdb holds only in-frame clones, not every one. The sample consists of 2 million to 3 million clones, 93% of them appearing once. A remark on this clone: Its antigen is unknown. This sample also contains other DNA sequences that code for the same CDR3.

Overall study findings and caveats: Naive subsets generally exceeded memory subsets in estimated richness.

After removal of 4 bases from V and 6 bases from J, the junction contained 7 bases not matched to a gene. CDR3 length: 15 residues. CDR1 is MDHEN and CDR2 is SYDVKM in the germline V gene. The specimen was naive CD4+ T cells from PBMCs. Subset described: CD45RA+ positively selected. V and J are TRBV28 and TRBJ2-7, with 12 bases that match TRBD2. This clonotype was obtained from a man younger than 35 in good health. Some clones in this sample may be carry-over from other donors' samples. CDR3 in DNA: TGTGCCAGCAGTTCCCTAGCGGGAGGGCCCGGCGAGCAGTACTTC. Translating it yields CASSSLAGGPGEQYF.